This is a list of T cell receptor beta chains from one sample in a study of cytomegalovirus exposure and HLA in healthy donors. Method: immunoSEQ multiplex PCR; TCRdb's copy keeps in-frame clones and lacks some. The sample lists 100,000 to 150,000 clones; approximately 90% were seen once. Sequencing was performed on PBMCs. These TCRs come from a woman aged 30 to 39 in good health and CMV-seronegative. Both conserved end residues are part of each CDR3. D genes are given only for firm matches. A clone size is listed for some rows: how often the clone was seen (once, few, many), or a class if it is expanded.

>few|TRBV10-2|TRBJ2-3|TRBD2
TGCGCCAGCGGACTAGCGGGAGGAAATACGCAGTATTTT
CASGLAGGNTQYF
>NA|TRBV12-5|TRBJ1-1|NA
TGTGCTAGTGGTTTTCAAAACACTGAAGCTTTCTTT
CASGFQNTEAFF
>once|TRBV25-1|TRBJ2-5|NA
TGTGCCAGCAGTGATTTGGGGGGTCAAGAGACCCAGTACTTC
CASSDLGGQETQYF
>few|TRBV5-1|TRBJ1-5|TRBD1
TGCGCCAGCAGAGACGGGACAGAAAATCAGCCCCAGCATTTT
CASRDGTENQPQHF
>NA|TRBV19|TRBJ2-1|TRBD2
TGTGCCAGTAGCCCCCTAGCGGGGGGGAGCGGTGAGCAGTTCTTC
CASSPLAGGSGEQFF
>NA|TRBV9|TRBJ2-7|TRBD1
TGTGCCAGCAGCCCTTGGACAGGCCTCTCCTACGAGCAGTACTTC
CASSPWTGLSYEQYF
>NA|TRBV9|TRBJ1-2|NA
TGTGCCAGCAGCGTAGAAGCAGGGGACAACTATGGCTACACCTTC
CASSVEAGDNYGYTF
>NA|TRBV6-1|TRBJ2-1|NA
TGTGCCAGCAGTGAAGCGGTGGCGGAGGACTACCGATTCTCCTACAATGAGCAGTTCTTC
CASSEAVAEDYRFSYNEQFF
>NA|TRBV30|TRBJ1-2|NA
TGTGCCTGGACCAACGTAGGGGATGGCTACACCTTC
CAWTNVGDGYTF
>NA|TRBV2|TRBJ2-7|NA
TGTGCCAGCAGGCCAATTCGGACAACCTCCTACGAGCAGTACTTC
CASRPIRTTSYEQYF
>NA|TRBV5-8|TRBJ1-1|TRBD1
TGTGCCAGCAGCTTCGGGACAGGCCCAGCTGAAGCTTTCTTT
CASSFGTGPAEAFF
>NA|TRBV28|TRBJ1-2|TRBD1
TGTGCCAGCACTCGACAGGGCGTTGATTTTAACTATGGCTACACCTTC
CASTRQGVDFNYGYTF
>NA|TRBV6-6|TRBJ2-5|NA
TGTGCCAGCAGTTTTCGGGGAGAGACCCAGTACTTC
CASSFRGETQYF
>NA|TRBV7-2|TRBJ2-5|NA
TGTGCCAGCAGCTTCTCCGGTGCGGAGACCCAGTACTTC
CASSFSGAETQYF
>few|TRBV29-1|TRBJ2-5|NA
TGCAGCGTTGCAATCAACAGTCAAGAGACCCAGTACTTC
CSVAINSQETQYF
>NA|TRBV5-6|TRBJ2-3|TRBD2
TGTGCCAGCAGCTCCGATTATAGCGGGGGCCCTCGCACAGATACGCAGTATTTT
CASSSDYSGGPRTDTQYF
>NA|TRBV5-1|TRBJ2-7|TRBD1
TGCGCCAGCAGCTTGGCCGTGACAGGGGACGAGCAGTACTTC
CASSLAVTGDEQYF
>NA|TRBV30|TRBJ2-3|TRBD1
TGTGCCTGGAGTCGTGGACAGGGGGCTGAAGATACGCAGTATTTT
CAWSRGQGAEDTQYF
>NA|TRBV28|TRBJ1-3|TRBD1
TGTGCCAGCACCCAGGGGGGACCTGGAAACACCATATATTTT
CASTQGGPGNTIYF
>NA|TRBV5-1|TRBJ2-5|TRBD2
TGCGCCAGCAGCCCTCGACTAGCGGGGGGGCCTTGGCATAAAGAGACCCAGTACTTC
CASSPRLAGGPWHKETQYF
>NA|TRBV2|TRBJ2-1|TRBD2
TGTGCCAGCAGTGAAGCGATCGTACTTAGTGCGGGAGGGCAAAATGAGCAGTTCTTC
CASSEAIVLSAGGQNEQFF
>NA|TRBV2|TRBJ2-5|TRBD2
TGTGCCAGCAGTGGGACTAGCGGGAGGGCCGACCAAGAGACCCAGTACTTC
CASSGTSGRADQETQYF
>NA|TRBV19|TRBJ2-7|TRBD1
TGTGCCAGTAGTATGGGACAGGGGGTCTCCTGCGAGCAGTACTTC
CASSMGQGVSCEQYF
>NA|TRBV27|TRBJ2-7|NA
TGTGCCGCAGGTCTTAGAGAGCAGTACTTC
CAAGLREQYF
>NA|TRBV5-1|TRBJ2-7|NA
TGCGCCAGCAGCTTAGGGGGAACCATGGACGAGCAGTACTTC
CASSLGGTMDEQYF
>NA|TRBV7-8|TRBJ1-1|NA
TGTGCCAGCAGCCCAGCCCGAGGACAGCGGAAAGCTGAAGCTTTCTTT
CASSPARGQRKAEAFF
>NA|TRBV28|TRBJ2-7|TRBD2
TGTGCCAGCCGGAGAGAGAGCGGGAGGGCCCGCTACGAGCAGTACTTC
CASRRESGRARYEQYF
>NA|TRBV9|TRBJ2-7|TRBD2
TGTGCCAGCAGCGGGGCCCCCTCTAGCGGCTCCCCCCCTTGGGAGCAGTACTTC
CASSGAPSSGSPPWEQYF
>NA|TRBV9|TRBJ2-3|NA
TGTGCCAGCAGCGTAATCGGGAGTACGGATACGCAGTATTTT
CASSVIGSTDTQYF
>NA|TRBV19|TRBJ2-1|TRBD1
TGTGCCAGTAACCCGGGACAGGGAACCTACAATGAGCAGTTCTTC
CASNPGQGTYNEQFF
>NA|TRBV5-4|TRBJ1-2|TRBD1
TGTGCCAGCAGCGGGGGTGCGGACAGGGTAGGCGGCTACACCTTC
CASSGGADRVGGYTF
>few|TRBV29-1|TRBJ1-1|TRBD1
TGCAGCGTCGCACTAACAGGGGGAACAACTGAAGCTTTCTTT
CSVALTGGTTEAFF
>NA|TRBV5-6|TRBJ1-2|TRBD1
TGTGCCAGCAGTATGCCCCCAGGGGGGAATGGCTACACCTTC
CASSMPPGGNGYTF
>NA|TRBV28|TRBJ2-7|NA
TGTGCCAGCAGCAAGGACAGCTCGACATTCTACGAGCAGTACTTC
CASSKDSSTFYEQYF
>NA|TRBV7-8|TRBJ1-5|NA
TGTGCCAGCAGCTTAGCCTGGGCTGGCAATCAGCCCCAGCATTTT
CASSLAWAGNQPQHF
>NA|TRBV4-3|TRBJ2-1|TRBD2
TGCGCCAGCAGCCTGACTAGCGGCCCCGAGCAGTTCTTC
CASSLTSGPEQFF
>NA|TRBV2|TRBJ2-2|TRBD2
TGTGCCAGCAGTTCTAGCGGGGCCTGGTCCTGGGAGCTGTTTTTT
CASSSSGAWSWELFF
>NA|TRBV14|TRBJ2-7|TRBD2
TGTGCCAGCAGCCCCCGGGCGGGAGTATCCTACGAGCAGTACTTC
CASSPRAGVSYEQYF
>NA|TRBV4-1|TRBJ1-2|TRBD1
TGCGCCAGCAGCCAACCGGGACAGGGGAAAGGCTACACCTTC
CASSQPGQGKGYTF
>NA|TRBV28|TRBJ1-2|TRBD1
TGTGCCAGCAGACCGGGACAGGGAGATGGCTACACCTTC
CASRPGQGDGYTF
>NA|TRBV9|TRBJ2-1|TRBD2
TGTGCCAGCAGCGCGGGGACTAGAGGCTACAATGAGCAGTTCTTC
CASSAGTRGYNEQFF
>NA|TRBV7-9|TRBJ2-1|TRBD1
TGTGCCAGCACCCCCGGACAGGGAGCGTTCTTC
CASTPGQGAFF
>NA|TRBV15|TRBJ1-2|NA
TGTGCCACCAGCACAAACGGACCCCGCGGACTCACCTTC
CATSTNGPRGLTF
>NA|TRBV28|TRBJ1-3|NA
TGTGCCAGCACCCCCGGCGGGGGTTCAGGTGGAAACACCATATATTTT
CASTPGGGSGGNTIYF
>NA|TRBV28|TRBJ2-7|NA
TGTGCCAGCAGTTTGTCACAGGGTGGCCACGAGCAGTACTTC
CASSLSQGGHEQYF
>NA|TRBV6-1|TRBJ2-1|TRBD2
TGTGCCAGCAGTGATGATCCTAGCGGGACCCTCAAGCAGTTCTTC
CASSDDPSGTLKQFF
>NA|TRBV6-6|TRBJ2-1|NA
TGTGCCAGCCATGGGCCTAATGAGCAGTTCTTC
CASHGPNEQFF
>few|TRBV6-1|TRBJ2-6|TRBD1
TGTGCCAGCAGAGCAGGGGGCTCTGGGGCCAACGTCCTGACTTTC
CASRAGGSGANVLTF
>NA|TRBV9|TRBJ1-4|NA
TGTGCCAGCAGCGTAGAGTGGGCGAATGAAAAACTGTTTTTT
CASSVEWANEKLFF
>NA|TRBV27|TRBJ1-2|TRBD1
TGTGCCAGCAGTCGGACAGGGGGCGACTATGGCTACACCTTC
CASSRTGGDYGYTF
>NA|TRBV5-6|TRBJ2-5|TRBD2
TGTGCCAGCAGCTTGTCGTTCCAGCGGGGGGGTTTAGAGACCCAGTACTTC
CASSLSFQRGGLETQYF
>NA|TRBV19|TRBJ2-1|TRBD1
TGTGCCAGTAGTATAGGGACAGGTCCGTCGACACTCATATATGAGCAGTTCTTC
CASSIGTGPSTLIYEQFF
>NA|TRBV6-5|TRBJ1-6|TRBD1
TGTGCCAGCAGTTACACATCCGGGACAGGGCGGTCACCCCTCCACTTT
CASSYTSGTGRSPLHF